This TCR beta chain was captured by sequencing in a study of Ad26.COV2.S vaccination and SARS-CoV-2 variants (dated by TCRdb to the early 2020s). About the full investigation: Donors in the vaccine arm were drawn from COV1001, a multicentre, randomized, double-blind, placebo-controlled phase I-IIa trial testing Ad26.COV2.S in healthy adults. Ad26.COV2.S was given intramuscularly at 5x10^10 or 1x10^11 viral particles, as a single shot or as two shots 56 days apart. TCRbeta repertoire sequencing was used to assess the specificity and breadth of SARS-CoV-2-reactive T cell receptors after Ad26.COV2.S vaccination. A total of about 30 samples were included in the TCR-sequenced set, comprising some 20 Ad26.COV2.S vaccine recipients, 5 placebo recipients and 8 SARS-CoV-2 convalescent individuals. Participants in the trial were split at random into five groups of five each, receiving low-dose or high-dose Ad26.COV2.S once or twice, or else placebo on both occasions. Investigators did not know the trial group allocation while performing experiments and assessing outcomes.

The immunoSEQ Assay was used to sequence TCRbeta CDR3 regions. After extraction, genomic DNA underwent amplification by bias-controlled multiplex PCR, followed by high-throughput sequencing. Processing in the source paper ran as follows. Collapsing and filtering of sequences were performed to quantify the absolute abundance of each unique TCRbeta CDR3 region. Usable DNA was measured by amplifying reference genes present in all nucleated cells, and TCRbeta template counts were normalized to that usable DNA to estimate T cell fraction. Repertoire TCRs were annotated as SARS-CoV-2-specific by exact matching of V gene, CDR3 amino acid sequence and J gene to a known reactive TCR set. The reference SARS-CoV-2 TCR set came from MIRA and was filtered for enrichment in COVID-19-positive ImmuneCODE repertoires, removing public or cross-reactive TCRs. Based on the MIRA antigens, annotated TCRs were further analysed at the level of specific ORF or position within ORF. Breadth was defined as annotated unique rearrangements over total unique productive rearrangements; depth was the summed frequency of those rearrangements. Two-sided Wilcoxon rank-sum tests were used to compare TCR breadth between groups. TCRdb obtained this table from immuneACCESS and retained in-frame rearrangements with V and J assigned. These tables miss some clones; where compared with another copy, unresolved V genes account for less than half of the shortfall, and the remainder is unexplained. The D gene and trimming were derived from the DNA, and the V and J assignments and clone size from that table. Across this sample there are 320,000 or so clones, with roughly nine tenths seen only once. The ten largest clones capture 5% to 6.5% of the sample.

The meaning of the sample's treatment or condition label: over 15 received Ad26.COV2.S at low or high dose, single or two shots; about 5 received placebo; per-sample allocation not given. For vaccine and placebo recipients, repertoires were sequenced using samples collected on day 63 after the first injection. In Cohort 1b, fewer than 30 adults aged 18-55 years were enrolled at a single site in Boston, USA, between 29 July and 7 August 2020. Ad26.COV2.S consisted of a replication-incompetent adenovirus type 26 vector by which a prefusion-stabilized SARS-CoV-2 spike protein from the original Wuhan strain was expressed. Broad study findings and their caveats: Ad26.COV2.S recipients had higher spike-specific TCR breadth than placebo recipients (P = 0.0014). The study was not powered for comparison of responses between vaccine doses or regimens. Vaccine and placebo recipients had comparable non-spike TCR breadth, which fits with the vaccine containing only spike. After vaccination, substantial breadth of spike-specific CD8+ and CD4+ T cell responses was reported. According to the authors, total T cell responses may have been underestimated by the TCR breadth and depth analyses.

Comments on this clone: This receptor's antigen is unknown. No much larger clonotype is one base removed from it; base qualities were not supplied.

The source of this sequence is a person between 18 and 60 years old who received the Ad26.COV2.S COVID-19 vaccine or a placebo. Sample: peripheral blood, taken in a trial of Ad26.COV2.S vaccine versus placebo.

The CDR3 protein: CASSATDRKTNEKLFF. The bases read TGCGCCAGCAGCGCTACTGACAGGAAGACTAATGAAAAACTGTTTTTT. The chain couples TRBV4-3 to TRBJ1-4; TRBD1 is possibly the D segment (6 matching bases). The junction shows trimming of 5 bases on V and 2 bases on J, plus 15 bases between the germline ends. The germline V gene sets CDR1 to LGHNA and CDR2 to YSLEER. The CDR3 holds 16 amino acids from the cysteine to the phenylalanine. Just the 48-base CDR3 DNA is kept, in frame starting at base 1.